The present TCR beta chain was sequenced within a study of T cells in Graves' hyperthyroidism and ophthalmopathy. Study-wide results and limits: Most thyroid-expanded clonotypes above 0.001 were also found in blood.

A remark on this clonotype: What it binds is unknown.

Isolation of PBMCs was performed on around 9.8 ml fresh peripheral blood. Amplification targeted TCR beta CDR3 regions from RNA transcripts. HTBI primers were employed in a first-round RT-PCR of the TCR CDR3. TCRdb independently ran MiXCR on the multiplex PCR reads; one entry per CDR3 protein. The data show about 210,000 distinct CDR3 sequences, 15% to 20% seen once. V was trimmed by 2 bases and J by 6 bases, leaving 7 bases between them. The CDR3 covers 12 residues. Per the germline V gene, CDR1 is SNHLY and CDR2 is FYNNEI. V is TRBV2 and J is TRBJ1-1; D possibly corresponds to TRBD1 (6 bases). This clonotype was obtained from a middle-aged man with Graves' hyperthyroidism. Sequenced material: blood. CDR3 coding DNA: TGTGCCAGCAGTGAAAGGACAGCTGAAGCTTTCTTT. Translating gives CASSERTAEAFF.